This T cell receptor (beta chain) came from a study of cytomegalovirus exposure and HLA in healthy donors. The overall study: Unique TCR beta sequences numbering about 100 million came from roughly 180 million T cells in an earlier analysis. Findings and caveats of the study: V segments that were indistinguishable, TRBV6-2 and TRBV6-3 among them, were omitted from analysis. Sequencing depth roughly uniform across donors was assumed in presence/absence analyses. Among the sequence variants, a highly shared cluster was likely an artifact of sequencing.

As to this clone: Its antigen is currently unknown.

The CDR3 totals 14 residues. Trimming removed 0 bases at V and 1 base at J, with 7 bases between. The germline gives CDR1 SGDLS, CDR2 YYNGEE. Use of 60 Vbeta and 13 Jbeta primers characterized the PCR. Assay used: immunoSEQ multiplex PCR; TCRdb lists only in-frame clones, some missing. Among approximately 160,000 clones listed, 65% to 80% were seen once. The chain recombines TRBV9 with TRBJ1-2; D unresolved. The TCR was taken from a woman in her 50s in good health and CMV-seropositive. Specimen: PBMCs. The CDR3 DNA sequence: TGTGCCAGCAGCGTAGACCCCGGTAACTATGGCTACACCTTC. It is translated as CASSVDPGNYGYTF.